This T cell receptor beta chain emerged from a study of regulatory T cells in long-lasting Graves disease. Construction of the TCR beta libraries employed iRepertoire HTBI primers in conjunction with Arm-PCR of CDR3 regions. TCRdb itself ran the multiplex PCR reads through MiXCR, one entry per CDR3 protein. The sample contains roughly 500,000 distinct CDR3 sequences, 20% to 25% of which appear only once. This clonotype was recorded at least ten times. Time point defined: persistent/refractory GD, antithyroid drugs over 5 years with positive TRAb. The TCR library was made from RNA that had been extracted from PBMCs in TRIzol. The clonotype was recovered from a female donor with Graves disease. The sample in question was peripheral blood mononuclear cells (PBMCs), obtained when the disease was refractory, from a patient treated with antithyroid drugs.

In nucleotides, the CDR3 is TGTGCCAGCAGATTGGGACAGCTCTATGGCTACACCTTC. Its protein is CASRLGQLYGYTF. The rearrangement joins TRBV12-3 or TRBV12-4 to TRBJ1-2; 7 nucleotides agree with TRBD1. The CDR3 runs 13 residues. With V trimmed by 6 bases and J by 4 bases, 5 bases remained unmatched.